This T cell receptor (beta chain) is drawn from a study of Tregs in tolerant kidney transplant recipients. A word on this clone: Its antigen remains unknown.

Clones were sequenced by immunoSEQ multiplex PCR, and TCRdb holds only the in-frame ones, with some missing. The sample has about 110,000 clones; roughly 89% are singletons. Study outcomes and limitations: In tolerant patients, donor-specific Tregs outgrew total Tregs, suggesting antigen-driven expansion. Biological reproducibility was not directly addressed in this study.

This clonotype was sampled from a human donor who received a combined kidney and bone marrow transplant. This material consisted of CD4+ T cells from blood, taken before the transplant.

CDR3 in DNA: TGTGCCAGCAGCTTAAGTGGCGGGAGGTCCTACGAGCAGTACTTC. Protein product: CASSLSGGRSYEQYF. V usage is TRBV7-9 and J usage is TRBJ2-7; TRBD2 matches at 8 bases. This CDR3 has 15 residues. Trimming at V came to 2 bases and at J to 1 base, leaving 4 bases not matched to a gene. The V gene's germline CDR1 is SEHNR and CDR2 FQNEAQ (reference sequence).